These 29 T cell receptor beta chains were sequenced from one sample in a study of blood T cells in healthy people across ages. Primers used in a second PCR of roughly 6 to 11 cycles were a sample-barcoded 5' primer and a J-beta primer mix. TCRdb re-derived calls from the 5' RACE reads in MiXCR, one entry per CDR3 protein. Here the sample spans 1.5 million to 2 million distinct CDR3 sequences, around 50% being singletons. Material for sequencing was blood. These receptors were taken from a woman in her thirties or forties in good health.

The genes are TRBV6-2 or TRBV6-3 and TRBJ2-2, with D unclear. The V and J ends lost 2 bases and 6 bases respectively, with 4 bases between them. The CDR3 sequence is 12 residues long. Germline V gene data show CDR1 as MNHEY and CDR2 as SVGEGT. This CDR3 is CASSYRAGELFF. DNA of the CDR3: TGTGCCAGCAGTTACCGTGCCGGGGAGCTGTTTTTT.

This clonotype has only a few counts. The chain couples TRBV10-3 to TRBJ2-7; D unresolved. In germline, CDR1 is ENHRY, CDR2 SYGVKD. This CDR3 region has 13 residues. V was trimmed by 0 bases and J by 5 bases, leaving 8 bases between them. The CDR3 nucleotides read TGTGCCATCAGTGAGTCGGAGAGTGACGAGCAGTACTTC. This translates into CAISESESDEQYF.

The J gene is TRBJ1-2, the V gene TRBV20-1; the D gene is possibly TRBD1 (6 bases). CDR1 and CDR2 (germline): DFQATT, SNEGSKA (reference sequence). The CDR3 runs to 16 residues. The germline V and J ends were trimmed by 0 bases and 4 bases, with 18 bases remaining between them. Here the CDR3 DNA reads TGCAGTGCTAGAGAGGGGGGCGCGAGGTTTTCCTATGGCTACACCTTC. This gives the protein CSAREGGARFSYGYTF.

The V gene is TRBV6-2 or TRBV6-3, the J gene TRBJ2-5; 13 nucleotides match TRBD2. Germline trimming cut 2 bases from V and 4 bases from J; bases unmatched to any gene: 7. Germline CDR1 and CDR2: MNHEY and SVGEGT. This CDR3 contains 17 residues. The CDR3 DNA sequence: TGTGCCAGCAGTTACCCCCTGGGACTAGCGGGGCCAGAGACCCAGTACTTC. Its protein is CASSYPLGLAGPETQYF.

This clonotype was counted between two and nine times. The chain carries TRBV12-3 or TRBV12-4 and TRBJ1-2; D not certain. CDR3 length: 15 residues. V was trimmed by 3 bases and J by 4 bases, leaving 15 bases between them. The CDR3 region has the DNA TGTGCCAGCAGTTTGGGTAGGAGACGGGGCTATGGCTACACCTTC. Encoded protein: CASSLGRRRGYGYTF.

The J gene is TRBJ2-3, the V gene TRBV4-2; TRBD1 matches at 9 bases. The V segment lost 0 bases and the J segment 2 bases; nucleotides outside the gene matches: 6. This CDR3 is 17 amino acids long. Germline CDR1 reads LGHNA; CDR2 reads YNFKEQ. CDR3 residues: CASSQDSRDRVTDTQYF. CDR3 DNA sequence: TGTGCCAGCAGCCAAGATAGCCGGGACAGGGTCACAGATACGCAGTATTTT.

This chain links TRBV9 with TRBJ1-6; D is undetermined. Germline assignment: CDR1 SGDLS and CDR2 YYNGEE. The CDR3 totals 15 residues. The germline V and J ends were trimmed by 3 bases and 10 bases, with 17 bases remaining between them. The CDR3 is CASSDRATEESPLHF. CDR3 nucleotide sequence: TGTGCCAGCAGCGACAGAGCCACCGAAGAGTCACCCCTCCACTTT.

The V call is TRBV6-5, the J call TRBJ1-2, with D possibly TRBD1 on 5 matching bases. This CDR3 region has 15 residues. Germline V gene data show CDR1 as MNHEY and CDR2 as SVGAGI. The germline V and J ends were trimmed by 5 bases and 6 bases, with 19 bases remaining between them. CDR3 bases: TGTGCCAGCAGTGCCCAGGGACTCTCCTCGGATGGCTACACCTTC. Translating gives CASSAQGLSSDGYTF.

The CDR3 protein is CSARGLAGSTDTQYF. CDR3 coding DNA: TGCAGTGCTAGAGGACTAGCGGGCAGCACAGATACGCAGTATTTT. V is TRBV20-1 and J is TRBJ2-3, with 10 bases identical to TRBD2. The V gene end was trimmed by 1 base and the J gene end by 0 bases; junction bases not matched to a gene: 1. The CDR3 covers 15 residues. Germline V CDR1 and CDR2: DFQATT, SNEGSKA (reference sequence).

This clonotype came up a few times. This chain joins TRBV21-1 and TRBJ2-1; the DNA was not used to check the table's D call, TRBD1. TRBV21-1 is a pseudogene. The CDR3 runs 15 residues. The CDR3 sequence: CASSKPRVVYNEQFF. The CDR3 DNA reads as TGTGCCAGCAGCAAACCCCGGGTCGTCTACAATGAGCAGTTCTTC.

The table lists this clonotype with a few counts. A junction end diverges from the germline sequence, so it may reflect a read error. The gene calls are TRBV7-7 and TRBJ2-5, with D perhaps matching TRBD2 (5 bases). This CDR3 spans 15 amino acids. Per germline, CDR1 SSHAT and CDR2 FNYEAQ (reference sequence). The DNA for the CDR3 is TGTGCTAGCAGCTCCCCGGACTCGTTCCCGGAGACCCAGTACTTC. Encoded protein: CASSSPDSFPETQYF.

This clonotype has only a few counts. The chain combines TRBV28 with TRBJ2-1; TRBD1 or TRBD2 may be the D gene (7 bases each). Trimming took 6 bases from V and 9 from J, leaving 15 bases between them. CDR3 size: 13 residues. Germline V gene sequence: CDR1 MDHEN, CDR2 SYDVKM. The CDR3 sequence is CASRSGGGSEQFF. The CDR3, as DNA: TGTGCCAGCAGGTCAGGGGGGGGAAGTGAGCAGTTCTTC.

In this sample, this clonotype turned up many times. The J gene is TRBJ2-1, the V gene TRBV12-3 or TRBV12-4; D perhaps matches TRBD1 (6 bases). The CDR3 runs to 15 residues. V was pared by 6 bases and J by 5 bases, with 17 bases between. The CDR3 DNA sequence: TGTGCCAGCAGCCATACACCAGGACAGAACAATGAGCAGTTCTTC. It specifies CASSHTPGQNNEQFF.

This clonotype has just a few counts. The chain links TRBV12-3 or TRBV12-4 to TRBJ1-2, with 9 bases lining up with TRBD1. This CDR3 has 14 residues. After removal of 5 bases from V and 7 bases from J, the junction contained 8 bases not matched to a gene. The CDR3 nucleotides read TGTGCCAGCAGTGGGACAGGGCTGTCGCTTGGCTACACCTTC. It translates to CASSGTGLSLGYTF.

A word on this clonotype: One junction end disagrees with the germline gene, perhaps due to a read error. The chain recombines TRBV9 with TRBJ2-3, with a tentative D call TRBD2 (5 bases). CDR1 is SGDLS, CDR2 YYNGEE, per germline. This CDR3 spans 16 amino acids. CDR3: CVSSERDRGSTDTQYF. The DNA of the CDR3 is TGTGTCAGCAGCGAGAGGGATCGGGGTAGCACAGATACGCAGTATTTT.

The chain recombines TRBV20-1 with TRBJ2-3; D gene unclear. The V and J ends lost 3 bases and 0 bases respectively, with 13 bases between them. CDR1 and CDR2 from the germline V gene are DFQATT and SNEGSKA (reference sequence). The CDR3 sequence is 15 residues long. Here the CDR3 reads CSASFCSPSTDTQYF. In DNA, the CDR3 is TGCAGTGCTAGTTTCTGTTCCCCTAGCACAGATACGCAGTATTTT.

This clonotype was picked up a small number of times. This rearrangement joins TRBV28 to TRBJ2-3, with 13 bases identical to TRBD2. Germline loops: CDR1 MDHEN, CDR2 SYDVKM. The J segment lost 3 bases and the V segment lost 5 bases, leaving 11 bases of the junction unmatched. CDR3 length: 18 amino acids. CDR3 nucleotides: TGTGCCAGCAGTCTGAGATCGGGACTAGCGGGGAGAACAGATACGCAGTATTTT. The encoded protein is CASSLRSGLAGRTDTQYF. Looking up the rest from reference TRBV28 and TRBJ2-3 gives the full variable domain: DVKVTQSSRYLVKRTGEKVFLECVQDMDHENMFWYRQDPGLGLRLIYFSYDVKMKEKGDIPEGYSVSREKKERFSLILESASTNQTSMYLCASSLRSGLAGRTDTQYFGPGTRLTVL.

The rearrangement uses TRBV6-1 and TRBJ1-5, with 8 nucleotides matching TRBD1. The V gene's germline CDR1 is MNHNS and CDR2 SASEGT. The length of the CDR3 is 17 residues. Unmatched junction bases numbered 14, after V lost 6 bases and J lost 4 bases. The CDR3 sequence is CASRDDRGYMWNQPQHF. Written as DNA, the CDR3 is TGTGCCAGCAGGGATGACAGGGGCTACATGTGGAATCAGCCCCAGCATTTT.

This chain joins TRBV20-1 and TRBJ2-3, with D uncertain. V lost 1 base and J lost 0, with 8 bases in between. The CDR3 has 14 amino acids. Germline loops: CDR1 DFQATT, CDR2 SNEGSKA (reference sequence). The CDR3 sequence: CSARVDSSTDTQYF. CDR3 sequence (DNA): TGCAGTGCTAGAGTGGATTCTAGCACAGATACGCAGTATTTT.

The chain is built from TRBV7-2 and TRBJ2-7, with 9 bases fitting TRBD1. With 6 bases clipped from V and 7 bases from J, the junction kept 10 bases outside the gene matches. CDR1 and CDR2 from the germline V gene are SGHTA and FQGNSA. The CDR3 extends over 14 amino acids. The CDR3 loop reads CASRGQGFCNEQYF. CDR3 nucleotides: TGTGCCAGCAGGGGACAGGGTTTTTGCAATGAGCAGTACTTC.

The V gene is TRBV15, the J gene TRBJ1-2; TRBD1 agrees at 10 bases. The CDR3 loop spans 14 amino acids. From germline, CDR1 is LNHNV and CDR2 YYDKDF (reference sequence). V trimming: 3 bases; J trimming: 8 bases; junction bases outside the gene matches: 6. CDR3 region: CATSSNRDRGGYTF. In nucleotides, the CDR3 is TGTGCCACCAGCAGTAACCGGGACAGGGGCGGCTACACCTTC.

This chain uses TRBV27 with TRBJ2-1, with D tentatively TRBD1 or TRBD2 (6 bases each). The CDR3 loop spans 16 amino acids. Trimming cost V 5 bases and J 5 bases, with 19 bases left between them. Germline V gives CDR1 MNHEY, CDR2 SMNVEV (reference sequence). The CDR3 sequence: CASSPYLQGTDNEQFF. The DNA for the CDR3 is TGTGCCAGCAGTCCATATCTCCAGGGGACTGACAATGAGCAGTTCTTC.

The CDR3 DNA follows: TGTGCCAGCAGCTACTATGGGGTTAGCTCCTACAATGAGCAGTTCTTC. It codes for CASSYYGVSSYNEQFF. The chain carries TRBV12-3 or TRBV12-4 and TRBJ2-1; D unresolved. The CDR3 spans 16 residues. The germline V and J ends were trimmed by 6 bases and 0 bases, with 15 bases remaining between them.

The V and J genes are TRBV7-2 and TRBJ1-2; 7 bases fit TRBD1. V shed 5 bases, J shed 1 base, and the junction held 13 bases outside the gene matches. Germline V gene data show CDR1 as SGHTA and CDR2 as FQGNSA. The CDR3 loop spans 17 amino acids. CDR3 in amino acids: CASSPQGSQGGNYGYTF. CDR3 bases: TGTGCCAGCAGCCCCCAAGGTAGCCAGGGGGGTAACTATGGCTACACCTTC.

J is TRBJ2-5 and V is TRBV5-1; 11 bases agree with TRBD2. The germline V gene has CDR1 SGHRS and CDR2 YFSETQ. CDR3 length equals 15 residues. V trimming: 6 bases; J trimming: 0 bases; junction bases outside the gene matches: 4. The CDR3 sequence: CASTYSGGDQETQYF. CDR3 DNA sequence: TGCGCCAGCACCTATAGCGGGGGGGACCAAGAGACCCAGTACTTC. The variable domain in full, completed from reference TRBV5-1 and TRBJ2-5, reads KAGVTQTPRYLIKTRGQQVTLSCSPISGHRSVSWYQQTPGQGLQFLFEYFSETQRNKGNFPGRFSGRQFSNSRSEMNVSTLELGDSALYLCASTYSGGDQETQYFGPGTRLLVL.

The chain couples TRBV29-1 to TRBJ2-3; TRBD1 aligns across 7 bases. Trimming cost V 7 bases and J 0 bases; bases outside gene matches: 7. Germline V gene lookup returns CDR1 SQVTM and CDR2 ANQGSEA. The CDR3 spans 14 residues. CDR3 protein: CSAPDRSSTDTQYF. As DNA, the CDR3 is TGCAGCGCCCCGGACAGGAGTAGCACAGATACGCAGTATTTT.

The chain links TRBV7-8 to TRBJ2-5; 13 positions agree with TRBD2. Germline V gene data show CDR1 as SGHVS and CDR2 as FQNEAQ. The CDR3 extends over 19 amino acids. V gave up 3 bases and J gave up 4 bases; unmatched junction bases: 14. The CDR3 sequence: CASSLTGIRTSGGRETQYF. The CDR3 DNA is TGTGCCAGCAGCTTGACGGGTATTAGGACTAGCGGGGGTCGAGAGACCCAGTACTTC.

This clonotype was counted only a few times. V gene TRBV4-1 combines with J gene TRBJ1-2; D remains unclear. The V end was cut by 0 bases, the J end by 4 bases, with 12 bases between. The CDR3 is made up of 15 amino acids. Germline V gene data show CDR1 as MGHRA and CDR2 as YSYEKL. CDR3 loop: CASSQDIGDTYGYTF. The CDR3 nucleotides read TGCGCCAGCAGCCAAGATATCGGGGATACCTATGGCTACACCTTC.

A word on this clonotype: A junction end diverges from the germline sequence, so it may reflect a read error. The CDR3 region is CASSSSRLAGLSYEQYF. CDR3 DNA sequence: TGTGCCAGCAGTTCTAGTAGACTAGCGGGGTTATCCTATGAGCAGTACTTC. V usage is TRBV27 and J usage is TRBJ2-7, with 11 bases matching TRBD2. The CDR3 is 17 residues long. Germline loops: CDR1 MNHEY, CDR2 SMNVEV (reference sequence).